This T cell receptor (beta chain) was obtained from a study of OX40 agonist ivuxolimab in advanced cancers. Whole-study findings and limits: Low normalized clonal expansion also occurred in some nonresponding patients.

Measured with immunoSEQ multiplex PCR; TCRdb has only the in-frame clones, and not every one. The sample lists tens of thousands of clones, around 93% occurring once. A note on this clone: Its antigen remains unknown.

The source material was CD4+ or CD8+ T cells sorted from blood, sampled in a trial of the OX40 agonist ivuxolimab. This receptor was obtained from an adult with an advanced solid tumor such as melanoma, head and neck, liver or kidney cancer.

The CDR3 sequence is CASSHNGLGYNEQFF. The CDR3 DNA reads TGCGCCAGCAGCCATAACGGGCTAGGATACAATGAGCAGTTCTTC. The V and J genes are TRBV4-1 and TRBJ2-1; no reliable D call. Between the trimmed V and J ends, which lost 3 bases and 4 bases, there was a span of 13 bases. This CDR3 region has 15 residues. CDR1 and CDR2 (germline): MGHRA, YSYEKL.